This T cell receptor (beta chain) was identified in a study of cytomegalovirus exposure and HLA in healthy donors. The PCR made use of 60 Vbeta and 13 Jbeta primers. The method was immunoSEQ multiplex PCR; TCRdb's version includes in-frame clones alone and lacks a portion of them. The repertoire consists of roughly 190,000 clones, with more than 85% occurring once and the leading ten covering 1.5% to 2%. Sequencing used PBMCs. The receptor was derived from a woman between 18 and 29 years old in good health and CMV-seronegative.

The CDR3 bases are TGCGCCAGCAGCAACCGACAGGCTCGGACCGGGGAGCTGTTTTTT. It specifies CASSNRQARTGELFF. This chain connects TRBV5-1 to TRBJ2-2; D might be TRBD1 (6 bases). V was trimmed by 4 bases and J by 5 bases, leaving 15 bases between them. Germline V gene lookup returns CDR1 SGHRS and CDR2 YFSETQ. This CDR3 region has 15 residues.